What follows is one T cell receptor (beta chain) and its context. No antigen is known for it. An end of the junction does not agree with germline; a read error may underlie this. This sample stems from a study of cytomegalovirus exposure and HLA in healthy donors. Study results and caveats: A few CMV-associated chains proved CMV antigen-specific in vitro.

The V gene's germline CDR1 is MGHRA and CDR2 YSYEKL. CDR3 length: 14 residues. PCR primers comprised 60 Vbeta and 13 Jbeta primers. The data were produced by immunoSEQ multiplex PCR, yet TCRdb's version contains in-frame clones alone and is incomplete. The table counts approximately 71,000 clones; roughly 3.8% lies in the top ten. This sequence originates from a female donor in good health and CMV-seropositive. Material: PBMCs. The chain links TRBV4-1 to TRBJ1-6; 10 bases match TRBD1. The DNA of the CDR3 is TGCGCCAGCAGCCAAGGGACAGGGGGTTCACACCTCCACTTT. Translating it yields CASSQGTGGSHLHF.